This entry lists 24 T cell receptor beta chains sequenced from one sample in a study of T cell changes during pregnancy in multiple sclerosis. Produced via immunoSEQ multiplex PCR; TCRdb's table is partial and in-frame only. Of tens of thousands of clones in the sample, approximately 90% are singletons; the top ten hold about 1.8%. This sample comprised peripheral blood, obtained in the first trimester of pregnancy. Receptors were obtained from a female donor in good health, enrolled as a control in a pregnancy study.

The chain links TRBV13 to TRBJ2-3, with a weak D call TRBD1 (6 bases). The ends were cut back, 5 bases at V and 7 bases at J, with 19 bases in the middle. This CDR3 contains 15 residues. The germline CDR1 and CDR2 sequences are PRHDT and FYEKMQ (reference sequence). The CDR3 loop is CASSRIDGTRNTQYF. DNA of the CDR3: TGTGCCAGCAGCCGAATAGACGGGACACGAAATACGCAGTATTTT.

This chain joins TRBV6-5 and TRBJ2-1; TRBD1 aligns across 7 bases. The CDR3 loop spans 14 amino acids. CDR1 is MNHEY, CDR2 SVGAGI, per germline. Trimming took 3 bases from V and 4 from J; bases not matched to a gene: 3. CDR3 nucleotides: TGTGCCAGCAGTTATAAGGGACAGTACAATGAGCAGTTCTTC. This encodes CASSYKGQYNEQFF.

This chain links TRBV5-4 with TRBJ2-3; TRBD2 matches at 10 bases. The V gene's germline CDR1 is SGHNT and CDR2 YYREEE (reference sequence). V lost 0 bases to trimming and J lost 3 bases; unmatched junction nucleotides: 7. The CDR3 length is 17 residues. CDR3 region: CASSLGLAGAGTDTQYF. For the CDR3, the DNA is TGTGCCAGCAGCTTGGGTCTAGCGGGGGCCGGGACAGATACGCAGTATTTT. Supplemented by reference TRBV5-4 and TRBJ2-3, the full variable domain reads ETGVTQSPTHLIKTRGQQVTLRCSSQSGHNTVSWYQQALGQGPQFIFQYYREEENGRGNFPPRFSGLQFPNYSSELNVNALELDDSALYLCASSLGLAGAGTDTQYFGPGTRLTVL.

This chain joins TRBV4-3 and TRBJ2-5, with TRBD2 identical over 7 bases. V trimming: 4 bases; J trimming: 6 bases; junction bases outside the gene matches: 20. CDR1 and CDR2 (germline): LGHNA, YSLEER. This CDR3 contains 18 residues. The CDR3, as DNA: TGCGCCAGCAGCCCACAAGGCTTGAGCGGGGTCCCCGGGAAGACCCAGTACTTC. This encodes CASSPQGLSGVPGKTQYF.

The chain is built from TRBV19 and TRBJ1-2; 7 positions agree with TRBD1. The V gene end was trimmed by 7 bases and the J gene end by 4 bases; junction bases not matched to a gene: 15. The CDR3 sequence is 16 residues long. Germline V CDR1 and CDR2: LNHDA, SQIVND (reference sequence). The CDR3 DNA sequence: TGTGCCAGTACCCCGCGGACAGGTGTTGGGTCCTATGGCTACACCTTC. It encodes CASTPRTGVGSYGYTF.

This rearrangement joins TRBV30 to TRBJ2-3; tentative D call: TRBD2 (5 bases). This CDR3 is 13 amino acids long. Germline V lookup: CDR1 GTSNPN, CDR2 SVGIG (reference sequence). Trimming took off 5 bases at V and 3 bases at J, with 12 bases between the two ends. The chain's CDR3 is CAWGLGGTDTQYF. Here the CDR3 DNA reads TGTGCCTGGGGGTTAGGAGGTACAGATACGCAGTATTTT.

The chain has TRBV15 and TRBJ2-3; D not certain. Trimming removed 1 base at V and 2 bases at J, with 7 bases between. This CDR3 spans 14 amino acids. In germline, CDR1 is LNHNV, CDR2 YYDKDF (reference sequence). Here the CDR3 DNA reads TGTGCCACCAGCAGAGTTAGCCCCACAGATACGCAGTATTTT. It encodes CATSRVSPTDTQYF.

V usage is TRBV4-3 and J usage is TRBJ2-3; D perhaps matches TRBD2 (6 bases). The CDR3 is made up of 16 amino acids. From germline, CDR1 is LGHNA and CDR2 YSLEER. Trimming took off 5 bases at V and 5 bases at J, with 20 bases between the two ends. The CDR3, as DNA: TGCGCCAGCAGCAAAGGCCCCGGGGGAAGCGTAGATACGCAGTATTTT. This gives the protein CASSKGPGGSVDTQYF.

The J gene is TRBJ1-2, the V gene TRBV7-9; TRBD1 is a possible D gene (5 bases). V lost 5 bases, J lost 4 bases, and 17 bases lay in between. The CDR3 extends over 15 amino acids. Germline V gives CDR1 SEHNR, CDR2 FQNEAQ (reference sequence). CDR3 nucleotide sequence: TGTGCCAGCAGCCGAGGCGGAGACAGTAGCTATGGCTACACCTTC. Amino acids: CASSRGGDSSYGYTF.

The chain employs TRBV5-8 and TRBJ2-5; D is possibly TRBD2 (5 bases). In germline, CDR1 is SGHTS, CDR2 YDEGEE. This CDR3 is 16 amino acids long. Trimming stripped 0 bases from V and 5 bases from J, with 17 bases between. This CDR3 reads CASSLAARVPLETQYF. CDR3 DNA: TGTGCCAGCAGCTTGGCCGCGAGGGTTCCTCTGGAGACCCAGTACTTC.

This clone was observed once. The J gene is TRBJ1-5, the V gene TRBV4-1; tentative D call: TRBD1 (5 bases). Per the germline V gene, CDR1 is MGHRA and CDR2 is YSYEKL. The CDR3 runs 14 residues. V lost 1 base and J 4 bases, leaving 8 bases between the germline ends. CDR3 loop: CASSQVGGNQPQHF. The CDR3, as DNA: TGCGCCAGCAGCCAAGTGGGGGGAAATCAGCCCCAGCATTTT.

The chain couples TRBV6-1 to TRBJ2-1; TRBD2 matches at 8 bases. The CDR3 is 15 residues long. CDR1 MNHNS and CDR2 SASEGT come from the germline V gene. V gave up 4 bases and J gave up 5 bases; unmatched junction bases: 7. The CDR3 coding sequence is TGTGCCAGCAGTGCTCGACTAGCGTCCAACAATGAGCAGTTCTTC. Its translation: CASSARLASNNEQFF.

The chain recombines TRBV4-1 with TRBJ1-6; D unresolved. This CDR3 region has 15 residues. Trimming removed 1 base at V and 11 bases at J, with 15 bases between. Germline values: CDR1 MGHRA, CDR2 YSYEKL. In nucleotides, the CDR3 is TGCGCCAGCAGCCAAGTAGGGAGGGCTGAGACACCCCTCCACTTT. Translated: CASSQVGRAETPLHF.

This sequence joins TRBV9 and TRBJ2-5, with 7 bases aligning to TRBD2. The CDR3 consists of 14 residues. The junction had 1 base not matched to a gene; V was cut back by 2 bases and J by 0 bases. Germline V gene data show CDR1 as SGDLS and CDR2 as YYNGEE. The CDR3 coding sequence is TGTGCCAGCAGCGTGGCGGGGGACCAAGAGACCCAGTACTTC. This gives the protein CASSVAGDQETQYF.

The J gene is TRBJ1-5, the V gene TRBV30; 9 nucleotides match TRBD1. Germline V gene data show CDR1 as GTSNPN and CDR2 as SVGIG (reference sequence). The CDR3 extends over 14 amino acids. Losses at the gene ends were 3 bases for V and 5 bases for J; bases not matched to a gene: 5. CDR3 sequence (DNA): TGTGCCTGGAGGGACAGGGGAGGGTATCAGCCCCAGCATTTT. It specifies CAWRDRGGYQPQHF.

J is TRBJ1-3 and V is TRBV7-2; the match to TRBD1 covers 7 bases. Per the germline V gene, CDR1 is SGHTA and CDR2 is FQGNSA. The CDR3 has 16 amino acids. The junction had 6 bases not matched to a gene; V was cut back by 4 bases and J by 0 bases. As DNA, the CDR3 is TGTGCCAGCAGCTCGTTCGCAGGGGGCTCTGGAAACACCATATATTTT. Translation gives CASSSFAGGSGNTIYF.

The V call is TRBV5-6, the J call TRBJ1-1; D is possibly TRBD1 (5 bases). Germline CDR1 is SGHDT and CDR2 is YYEEEE. The CDR3 covers 14 residues. V was shortened by 4 bases and J by 5 bases, with 15 bases between the two germline ends. The CDR3 is CASSGRAGLTEAFF. In DNA form, the CDR3 reads TGTGCCAGCAGCGGGAGGGCAGGGCTAACTGAAGCTTTCTTT.

The rearrangement uses TRBV7-2 and TRBJ1-6; 7 bases agree with TRBD1. The CDR3 covers 15 residues. Germline lookup yields CDR1 SGHTA and CDR2 FQGNSA. The V gene end was trimmed by 2 bases and the J gene end by 5 bases; junction bases not matched to a gene: 3. CDR3 DNA sequence: TGTGCCAGCAGCTTAATCAGGGGGGATAATTCACCCCTCCACTTT. This gives the protein CASSLIRGDNSPLHF.

The chain carries TRBV5-1 and TRBJ1-1; no definite D call. The V end was cut by 4 bases, the J end by 1 base, with 11 bases between. This CDR3 contains 14 residues. Germline V gene data show CDR1 as SGHRS and CDR2 as YFSETQ. The CDR3 loop reads CASSPRDTNTEAFF. CDR3 nucleotide sequence: TGCGCCAGCAGCCCCCGAGATACGAACACTGAAGCTTTCTTT.

Points on this clone: Possible read error: a much larger clone is one base away. V is TRBV4-3 and J is TRBJ2-3; 10 bases map to TRBD1. The V gene end was trimmed by 4 bases and the J gene end by 11 bases; junction bases not matched to a gene: 6. Germline CDR1 LGHNA, CDR2 YSLEER. The CDR3 totals 13 residues. CDR3 in DNA: TGCGCCAGCAGCCGCGCGACAGGGGGCTTGCAGTATTTT. Its translation: CASSRATGGLQYF.

The CDR3: CASSQELVMGGTEAFF. The CDR3 DNA follows: TGCGCCAGCAGCCAAGAACTGGTCATGGGGGGCACTGAAGCTTTCTTT. The chain uses TRBV4-3 and TRBJ1-1, with D tentatively TRBD1 (5 bases). The CDR3 sequence is 16 residues long. CDR1 and CDR2 (germline): LGHNA, YSLEER. Trimming took 0 bases from V and 4 from J, leaving 15 bases between them.

The rearrangement joins TRBV14 to TRBJ1-4, with a tentative D call TRBD1 (5 bases). CDR1 is SGHDN and CDR2 is FVKESK in the germline V gene. CDR3 length: 11 amino acids. The V and J ends lost 5 bases and 12 bases respectively, with 10 bases between them. The CDR3 is CASSAAGELFF. The CDR3 nucleotides are TGTGCCAGCAGCGCGGCGGGGGAACTGTTTTTT.

The chain links TRBV4-3 to TRBJ2-3, with D perhaps matching TRBD1 (5 bases). The CDR3 contains 15 residues. The ends were cut back, 2 bases at V and 3 bases at J, with 12 bases in the middle. Germline CDR1 LGHNA, CDR2 YSLEER. This CDR3 is CASSQSGATTDTQYF. The CDR3 DNA is TGCGCCAGCAGCCAATCTGGGGCCACGACAGATACGCAGTATTTT.

The CDR3 bases are TGTGCCAGCAGTCAGGAGGACAGGCCCTCTAATTCACCCCTCCACTTT. Protein sequence: CASSQEDRPSNSPLHF. This chain links TRBV6-6 with TRBJ1-6; the match to TRBD1 covers 7 bases. Germline V gene sequence: CDR1 MNHNY, CDR2 SVGAGI (reference sequence). CDR3 length: 16 amino acids. After removal of 5 bases from V and 6 bases from J, the junction contained 10 bases not matched to a gene.